A selection of T cell receptor beta chains follows, all from one sample in a study of T-cell reconstitution after alpha-beta-depleted transplantation in children. TCRdb re-called the PCR reads with MiXCR, one entry per CDR3 protein. The sample lists about 460,000 distinct CDR3 sequences, roughly an eighth occurring once. The material sequenced was PBMCs, mostly from graft donor cells, taken 180 days after TCRalphabeta/CD19-depleted stem cell transplant. These receptors were taken from a female patient between 2 and 15 years old who had a stem cell transplant for aplastic anemia, so the T cells may come from the graft donor. Both conserved end residues are part of each CDR3. A D gene is named only where the DNA matches it firmly. Expanded clones are given a class, and other clones once, few, many or no size at all.

D gene: -
J gene: TRBJ1-6
CDR3 length: 15
V gene: TRBV28
clone size: -
CDR3 DNA: TGTGCCAGCAGTCCACAGGGAAGGCTGAATTCACCCCTCCACTTT
CDR3 protein: CASSPQGRLNSPLHF

D gene: -
J gene: TRBJ1-1
CDR3 length: 11
V gene: TRBV7-2
clone size: few
CDR3 DNA: TGTGCCAGCAGCCACCCAGTCCCAGCTTTCTTT
CDR3 protein: CASSHPVPAFF

D gene: TRBD1
J gene: TRBJ1-1
CDR3 length: 15
V gene: TRBV28
clone size: few
CDR3 DNA: TGTGCCAGCAGGTTAAGGACAGGGCCGAACACTGAAGCTTTCTTT
CDR3 protein: CASRLRTGPNTEAFF

D gene: TRBD1
J gene: TRBJ2-7
CDR3 length: 15
V gene: TRBV7-2
clone size: few
CDR3 DNA: TGTGCCAGCAGCTCCACCGGGACAGGGGGCCTCGAGCAGTACTTC
CDR3 protein: CASSSTGTGGLEQYF

D gene: TRBD1
J gene: TRBJ1-6
CDR3 length: 14
V gene: TRBV20-1
clone size: -
CDR3 DNA: TGCAGTGCTAGGGACAGGGTGTATAATTCACCCCTCCACTTT
CDR3 protein: CSARDRVYNSPLHF

D gene: TRBD1
J gene: TRBJ1-2
CDR3 length: 14
V gene: TRBV7-9
clone size: -
CDR3 DNA: TGTGCCAGCAGCTCAGACCAGACAGGGTCTGGCTACACCTTC
CDR3 protein: CASSSDQTGSGYTF

D gene: TRBD1
J gene: TRBJ2-5
CDR3 length: 15
V gene: TRBV5-8
clone size: -
CDR3 DNA: TGTGCCAGCAGCTTTAGGGACAGGAGCCAAGAGACCCAGTACTTC
CDR3 protein: CASSFRDRSQETQYF

D gene: -
J gene: TRBJ2-2
CDR3 length: 12
V gene: TRBV27
clone size: few
CDR3 DNA: TGTGCCAGCGGCTATCGGACCGGGGAGCTGTTTTTT
CDR3 protein: CASGYRTGELFF

D gene: TRBD2
J gene: TRBJ2-1
CDR3 length: 17
V gene: TRBV2
clone size: -
CDR3 DNA: TGTGCCAGCAGTGAAGGGACTAGCGGGAGGGCTACCAATGAGCAGTTCTTC
CDR3 protein: CASSEGTSGRATNEQFF

D gene: -
J gene: TRBJ2-3
CDR3 length: 13
V gene: TRBV20-1
clone size: few
CDR3 DNA: TGCAGTGCGGGGCTAGCGTCAACAGATACGCAGTATTTT
CDR3 protein: CSAGLASTDTQYF

D gene: TRBD2
J gene: TRBJ2-5
CDR3 length: 16
V gene: TRBV20-1
clone size: -
CDR3 DNA: TGCACTGCTAGAGACTTGCCTAGCGGGAGGCGGGAGACCCAGTACTTC
CDR3 protein: CTARDLPSGRRETQYF

D gene: -
J gene: TRBJ2-6
CDR3 length: 16
V gene: TRBV29-1
clone size: many
CDR3 DNA: TGCAGCGTTGTGGACCCCGGGGGCTCTGGGGCCAACGTCCTGACTTTC
CDR3 protein: CSVVDPGGSGANVLTF

D gene: TRBD1
J gene: TRBJ1-6
CDR3 length: 17
V gene: TRBV15
clone size: few
CDR3 DNA: TGTGCCACCAGCAGATACCGGACAGGGGCCGGGGGTTCACCCCTCCACTTT
CDR3 protein: CATSRYRTGAGGSPLHF

D gene: TRBD2
J gene: TRBJ2-3
CDR3 length: 14
V gene: TRBV15
clone size: -
CDR3 DNA: TGTGCCACCAGCTCCCGGGACTATTCAGATACGCAGTATTTT
CDR3 protein: CATSSRDYSDTQYF